Following are 8 T cell receptor beta chains from one sample sequenced in a study of blood T cell repertoires in COVID-19. Measured with immunoSEQ multiplex PCR; TCRdb has only the in-frame clones, and not every one. The sample holds over 20,000 clones; more than 85% are singletons and the top ten take approximately 20%. The sequencing sample was made of peripheral blood. The receptors were gathered from a man between 70 and 80 years old with active COVID-19.

This rearrangement joins TRBV7-9 to TRBJ1-6; 9 bases map to TRBD1. With 1 base clipped from V and 7 bases from J, the junction kept 2 bases outside the gene matches. The CDR3 contains 15 residues. Germline V CDR1 and CDR2: SEHNR, FQNEAQ (reference sequence). The CDR3: CASSLVGQGNSPLHF. The CDR3 DNA is TGTGCCAGCAGCTTAGTCGGACAGGGGAATTCACCCCTCCACTTT.

J is TRBJ2-5 and V is TRBV30, with D possibly TRBD1 on 5 matching bases. This CDR3 contains 14 residues. Germline V gene data show CDR1 as GTSNPN and CDR2 as SVGIG (reference sequence). Trimming pared 0 bases from V and 2 bases from J, leaving 10 bases between. CDR3 amino acids: CAWSVDSKQETQYF. CDR3 nucleotide sequence: TGTGCCTGGAGTGTAGACAGCAAGCAAGAGACCCAGTACTTC.

The V gene is TRBV4-2, the J gene TRBJ2-1; TRBD2 might be the D (5 bases). With 0 bases removed from V and 8 bases from J, the gap between germline ends came to 8 bases. This CDR3 spans 13 amino acids. In germline, CDR1 is LGHNA, CDR2 YNFKEQ. This CDR3 is CASSQEVRDEQFF. DNA for the CDR3: TGTGCCAGCAGCCAAGAGGTGAGGGATGAGCAGTTCTTC.

The chain carries TRBV12-5 and TRBJ2-1; 12 nucleotides align to TRBD2. The CDR3 totals 15 residues. V lost 7 bases, J lost 3 bases, and 4 bases stayed unmatched. The germline V gene has CDR1 LGHNT and CDR2 FRNRAP. For the CDR3, the DNA is TGTGCTAGTGTTGGGACTAGCGGGCGCTACAATGAGCAGTTCTTC. Encoded protein: CASVGTSGRYNEQFF. Looking up the rest from reference TRBV12-5 and TRBJ2-1 gives the full variable domain: DARVTQTPRHKVTEMGQEVTMRCQPILGHNTVFWYRQTMMQGLELLAYFRNRAPLDDSGMPKDRFSAEMPDATLATLKIQPSEPRDSAVYFCASVGTSGRYNEQFFGPGTRLTVL.

This clone was detected once. The genes are TRBV11-3 and TRBJ2-3, with 7 bases matching TRBD1. The CDR3 loop spans 15 amino acids. The germline CDR1 and CDR2 sequences are SGHNT and YENEEA. The V segment lost 8 bases and the J segment 2 bases; nucleotides outside the gene matches: 10. CDR3 sequence (DNA): TGTGCCAGCCGACCCGGGACAGCAGTCACAGATACGCAGTATTTT. The encoded protein is CASRPGTAVTDTQYF.

This sequence joins TRBV12-3 or TRBV12-4 and TRBJ2-1; D remains ambiguous. The CDR3 is 11 amino acids. Trimming cost V 5 bases and J 8 bases, with 7 bases left between them. Written as DNA, the CDR3 is TGTGCCAGCAGTCCCTTTGATGAGCAGTTCTTC. The encoded protein is CASSPFDEQFF.

The chain couples TRBV18 to TRBJ1-5; D call uncertain. The CDR3 has 13 amino acids. Germline V gene lookup returns CDR1 KGHSH and CDR2 LQKENI. V was cut by 6 bases and J by 5 bases, with 11 bases left in between. CDR3 protein: CASSDDLDQPQHF. The CDR3 DNA sequence: TGTGCCAGCTCCGACGACTTGGATCAGCCCCAGCATTTT.

Here the CDR3 reads CASSQDGRVDRYNSPLHF. CDR3 DNA sequence: TGCGCCAGCAGCCAAGACGGAAGGGTAGACAGATATAATTCACCCCTCCACTTT. This rearrangement joins TRBV4-1 to TRBJ1-6; perhaps TRBD1 as D (5 bases). The CDR3 runs to 18 residues. Per germline, CDR1 MGHRA and CDR2 YSYEKL. The V end lost 0 bases, the J end lost 4 bases, and 16 bases lay between the germline ends.